The 17 T cell receptor beta chains listed next were all sequenced from one sample in a study of regulatory T cells in long-lasting Graves disease. Time point indicated: persistent/refractory GD, antithyroid drugs over 5 years with positive TRAb. PBMC RNA was the source of the TCR library. Construction of TCR beta libraries relied on iRepertoire HTBI primers and on Arm-PCR targeting CDR3 regions. MiXCR, applied by TCRdb to the multiplex PCR reads, yields one record per CDR3 protein. Here the sample spans some 430,000 distinct CDR3 sequences, 20% to 25% being singletons. This specimen consisted of peripheral blood mononuclear cells (PBMCs), obtained when the disease was refractory, from a patient treated with antithyroid drugs. Source of these receptors: a female donor with Graves disease.

In its sample, this clonotype was seen many times. The rearrangement uses TRBV7-2 and TRBJ2-7; D remains ambiguous. V gave up 1 base and J gave up 1 base, with 8 bases separating them. Germline CDR1 is SGHTA and CDR2 is FQGNSA. The CDR3 extends over 14 amino acids. The CDR3 spells CASSLEAASYEQYF. The CDR3 nucleotides are TGTGCCAGCAGCTTAGAGGCAGCTTCCTACGAGCAGTACTTC.

The chain is built from TRBV28 and TRBJ1-6; D possibly corresponds to TRBD1 (6 bases). Trimming pared 6 bases from V and 10 bases from J, leaving 16 bases between. This CDR3 region has 14 residues. In germline, CDR1 is MDHEN, CDR2 SYDVKM. DNA for the CDR3: TGTGCCAGCAGCTCACAGGGTTCAAGGTCACCCCTCCACTTT. Translating it yields CASSSQGSRSPLHF.

This clonotype was observed many times. The chain couples TRBV11-2 to TRBJ2-7, with TRBD1 identical over 7 bases. The CDR3 consists of 14 residues. From germline, CDR1 is SGHAT and CDR2 FQNNGV. With 5 bases clipped from V and 7 bases from J, the junction kept 11 bases outside the gene matches. Here the CDR3 reads CASSTTRGGKEQYF. The CDR3 nucleotides are TGTGCCAGCAGCACGACTCGAGGGGGCAAAGAGCAGTACTTC.

A few counts support this clonotype. This chain connects TRBV7-9 to TRBJ2-5; 9 nucleotides agree with TRBD2. Germline values: CDR1 SEHNR, CDR2 FQNEAQ (reference sequence). The CDR3 runs to 16 residues. The V segment lost 1 base and the J segment 2 bases; nucleotides outside the gene matches: 5. In DNA, the CDR3 is TGTGCCAGCAGCTTAGGGGCTAGCGGGGTACAAGAGACCCAGTACTTC. Translation gives CASSLGASGVQETQYF.

This clonotype came up once. A much larger clone lies one base from this, so it may be a read error. V and J are TRBV6-2 or TRBV6-3 and TRBJ2-7, with D perhaps matching TRBD1 (6 bases). The germline V and J ends were trimmed by 5 bases and 8 bases, with 22 bases remaining between them. The germline V gene encodes CDR1 MNHEY and CDR2 SVGEGT. This CDR3 has 15 residues. DNA of the CDR3: TGTGCCAGCAGTCTCCTACAGGGATCATTGGCCCAGCAGTACTTC. It specifies CASSLLQGSLAQQYF.

There are a few counts of this clonotype. The rearrangement links TRBV20-1 to TRBJ2-5, with TRBD1 matching 9 bases. The CDR3 length is 16 residues. J was trimmed by 2 bases and V by 0 bases; bases with no gene match: 7. The germline V gene has CDR1 DFQATT and CDR2 SNEGSKA (reference sequence). The CDR3: CSAREAGTGLQETQYF. In nucleotides, the CDR3 is TGCAGTGCTAGAGAAGCCGGGACAGGGCTGCAAGAGACCCAGTACTTC.

Ten or more counts support this clonotype. In nucleotides, the CDR3 is TGTGCCAGCGAAGGGTGGTCTGGCTACACCTTC. It is translated as CASEGWSGYTF. This chain links TRBV28 with TRBJ1-2; D remains unclear. V was clipped by 8 bases and J by 7 bases, with 11 bases between them. The CDR3 runs 11 residues. Germline V gene data show CDR1 as MDHEN and CDR2 as SYDVKM.

This clonotype has ten or more counts. The chain uses TRBV5-6 and TRBJ1-1, with 8 bases lining up with TRBD1. The CDR3 loop spans 14 amino acids. Germline V lookup: CDR1 SGHDT, CDR2 YYEEEE. After removal of 5 bases from V and 1 base from J, the junction contained 4 bases not matched to a gene. The CDR3 spells CASRLDRGNTEAFF. CDR3 in DNA: TGTGCCAGCAGACTAGACAGGGGGAACACTGAAGCTTTCTTT.

This clonotype was seen repeatedly, ten times or more. CDR3 sequence (DNA): TGTGCCAGCAGTTACTCAAGGAGGGGGCCGCTCCATTTTGGCGGCAATCAGCCCCAGCATTTT. Encoded protein: CASSYSRRGPLHFGGNQPQHF. The chain joins TRBV6-2 or TRBV6-3 to TRBJ1-5; 7 positions agree with TRBD1. Germline-derived CDR1 and CDR2 are MNHEY and SVGEGT. J lost 2 bases, V lost 0 bases, and 19 bases had no gene match. The CDR3 runs 21 residues.

The table lists this clonotype with many counts. This chain uses TRBV5-1 with TRBJ1-2, with 7 bases identical to TRBD1. Germline V gene lookup returns CDR1 SGHRS and CDR2 YFSETQ. V dropped 0 bases and J dropped 4; count of bases not matched to a gene: 9. The CDR3 is made up of 16 amino acids. The CDR3 sequence is CASSLGLGTVFYGYTF. Written as DNA, the CDR3 is TGCGCCAGCAGCTTGGGGCTAGGGACAGTCTTCTATGGCTACACCTTC.

This clonotype was found a few times. With a much larger clone just one base away, this may be a read error. V gene TRBV20-1 combines with J gene TRBJ1-1; 9 nucleotides align to TRBD1. The CDR3 consists of 15 residues. Germline lookup yields CDR1 DFQATT and CDR2 SNEGSKA (reference sequence). CDR3 sequence: CSASKTGGGWSEASF. The CDR3 DNA sequence: TGCAGTGCTAGTAAAACAGGGGGCGGTTGGTCTGAAGCTTCCTTT.

V is TRBV7-9 and J is TRBJ2-1, with D unclear. The germline V and J ends were trimmed by 4 bases and 8 bases, with 18 bases remaining between them. The CDR3 runs to 15 residues. The germline gives CDR1 SEHNR, CDR2 FQNEAQ (reference sequence). Here the CDR3 DNA reads TGTGCCAGCAGCTCCAAAGGCGGAGTGTTCGATGAGCAGTTCTTC. Translating it yields CASSSKGGVFDEQFF.

This clonotype was observed a handful of times. This chain links TRBV5-1 with TRBJ1-1; the match to TRBD1 covers 10 bases. The length of the CDR3 is 15 residues. The J segment lost 6 bases and the V segment lost 0 bases, leaving 5 bases of the junction unmatched. Per the germline V gene, CDR1 is SGHRS and CDR2 is YFSETQ. This chain's CDR3 is CASSLAPGQGSEAFF. DNA for the CDR3: TGCGCCAGCAGCTTGGCCCCGGGACAGGGGTCTGAAGCTTTCTTT. Based on the CDR3 plus reference TRBV5-1 and TRBJ1-1, the full variable domain is KAGVTQTPRYLIKTRGQQVTLSCSPISGHRSVSWYQQTPGQGLQFLFEYFSETQRNKGNFPGRFSGRQFSNSRSEMNVSTLELGDSALYLCASSLAPGQGSEAFFGQGTRLTVV.

The table lists this clonotype with a few counts. The chain recombines TRBV20-1 with TRBJ2-3, with D possibly being TRBD2 (5 bases). V lost 6 bases, J lost 3 bases, and 19 bases lay in between. CDR1 and CDR2 (germline): DFQATT, SNEGSKA (reference sequence). The CDR3 has 15 amino acids. The CDR3 DNA reads TGCAGTGCCCCCAACTCAGCGGAGTTTACAGATACGCAGTATTTT. Translated: CSAPNSAEFTDTQYF.

Remarks on this clonotype: Relative to the germline gene, one junction end is altered; a read error may explain this. This chain connects TRBV2 to TRBJ2-7; TRBD1 matches at 7 bases. The CDR3 consists of 15 residues. From germline, CDR1 is SNHLY and CDR2 FYNNEI. The CDR3 nucleotides are TGCGCCAGCAGCCAGGCTCCGGGACAGCTCTACGAGCAGTACTTC. Its translation is CASSQAPGQLYEQYF.

The gene calls are TRBV20-1 and TRBJ1-1; D uncertain. Between the trimmed V and J ends, which lost 1 base and 2 bases, there was a span of 14 bases. The CDR3 has 15 residues. CDR1 is DFQATT and CDR2 is SNEGSKA in the germline V gene (reference sequence). The CDR3 DNA reads TGCAGTGCTAGAGGGGCCGAGACATCCAACACTGAAGCTTTCTTT. It specifies CSARGAETSNTEAFF.

There are many counts of this clonotype. This sequence joins TRBV20-1 and TRBJ2-5; TRBD2 agrees at 8 bases. The V and J ends lost 3 bases and 5 bases, in that order; junction bases with no gene match: 5. CDR1 DFQATT and CDR2 SNEGSKA come from the germline V gene (reference sequence). The CDR3 length is 13 residues. The CDR3, as DNA: TGCAGTGCTAGCGGGAGGGAGGGGGAGACCCAGTACTTC. Its protein is CSASGREGETQYF.